This T cell receptor (beta chain) was recorded in a study of blood T cell repertoires in COVID-19. Study overall: Italy, Spain and the United States were the sources of the convalescent and acute COVID-19 samples. The analysed material was cDNA or gDNA that came from T cells, B-cell-depleted T cells, or PBMCs.

Per the original data handling: Reference gene primer amplification gave nucleated cell count estimates. Assay used: immunoSEQ multiplex PCR; TCRdb lists only in-frame clones, some missing. The DNA gave D and trimming, while V, J and clone size come from that table. The data show tens of thousands of clones, more than 80% seen once. This CDR3 region has 13 residues. V was cut by 5 bases and J by 2 bases, with 10 bases left in between. The V gene is TRBV12-3 or TRBV12-4, the J gene TRBJ2-7; D unresolved. The sequencing sample was made of peripheral blood. The sequence came from a man in his 60s with acute or convalescent COVID-19. Here the CDR3 reads CASSGHSAYEQYF. The CDR3 DNA is TGTGCCAGCAGTGGTCACTCCGCCTACGAGCAGTACTTC.